These T cell receptor beta chains were read from a single sample in a study of cytomegalovirus exposure and HLA in healthy donors. Profiled with immunoSEQ multiplex PCR; TCRdb holds only in-frame clones, not every one. This sample has approximately 150,000 clones, with over 70% found just once. Material: PBMCs. The receptors here all came from a woman aged 40 to 50 in good health and CMV-seropositive. Both conserved end residues are part of each CDR3. A D gene is named only where the DNA matches it firmly. Where a row states a size, it is once, few, many or the class of an expanded clone; other rows omit it.

D gene,J gene,V gene,clone size,CDR3 DNA,CDR3 protein
TRBD1,TRBJ2-7,TRBV10-3,once,TGTGCCATCAGTGGGGACAGGTACTACGAGCAGTACTTC,CAISGDRYYEQYF
NA,TRBJ2-1,TRBV18,NA,TGTGCCAGCAGTAACAGGGAGGGGTCAGCCAGGAATGAGCAGTTCTTC,CASSNREGSARNEQFF
TRBD1,TRBJ1-1,TRBV28,NA,TGTGCCAGCAGTTTACCCCCAGCAGGGGGAGTTGAAGCTTTCTTT,CASSLPPAGGVEAFF
NA,TRBJ2-3,TRBV19,NA,TGTGCCAGTAGAGACAGAGGATCTGGCACAGATACGCAGTATTTT,CASRDRGSGTDTQYF
NA,TRBJ1-2,TRBV20-1,NA,TGCAGTGGTGGTGGGGGGGGTGGCTACACCTTC,CSGGGGGGYTF
NA,TRBJ1-5,TRBV7-9,NA,TGTGCCAGCAGCCTCGACAGCGCGGAACAGCCCCAGCATTTT,CASSLDSAEQPQHF
NA,TRBJ2-7,TRBV18,NA,TGTGCCAGCTCACTCACAGTTTACGAGCAGTACTTC,CASSLTVYEQYF
NA,TRBJ2-1,TRBV7-9,NA,TGTTCCAGCAGCTTAGTCTTGTTCGGGGAGCAGTTCTTC,CSSSLVLFGEQFF
NA,TRBJ2-7,TRBV4-1,NA,TGCGCCAGCAGCGACCCCGGGACACACCGTGGGCAGTACTTC,CASSDPGTHRGQYF
NA,TRBJ1-2,TRBV6-6,NA,TGTGCCATCGGCCGGCAGGCTAACTATGGCTACACCTTC,CAIGRQANYGYTF
TRBD2,TRBJ2-1,TRBV11-3,NA,TGTGCCAGCAGCCAGGGGCTAGCGGGAAACAATGAGCAGTTCTTC,CASSQGLAGNNEQFF
TRBD1,TRBJ1-6,TRBV30,NA,TGTGCCTCGGACAGGGGCGCGAATTCACCCCTCCACTTT,CASDRGANSPLHF
NA,TRBJ1-2,TRBV5-1,NA,TGCGCCAGCAGCTCAGGGTCCCCAAGAGTTGCGGGCTACACCTTC,CASSSGSPRVAGYTF
NA,TRBJ1-2,TRBV5-6,NA,TGTGCCAGCAGCCCCAAACCCTTTACAGGATCAGACTATGGCTACACCTTC,CASSPKPFTGSDYGYTF
TRBD2,TRBJ2-2,TRBV14,NA,TGTGCCAGCAGCCGCCAATCGGGACTAGCGGGGCCCGGGGAGCTGTTTTTT,CASSRQSGLAGPGELFF
TRBD1,TRBJ2-3,TRBV28,NA,TGTGCCAGCAGCCCCCCCGGGACAGGGGTAGCAGATACGCAGTATTTT,CASSPPGTGVADTQYF
TRBD1,TRBJ1-2,TRBV6-6,NA,TGTGCCAGCAGTTTATTGGGACAGGGGGACTATGGCTACACCTTC,CASSLLGQGDYGYTF
NA,TRBJ2-7,TRBV6-1,NA,TGTGCCAGCAGTGAATGGACTTCCTACGAGCAGTACTTC,CASSEWTSYEQYF
TRBD1,TRBJ1-1,TRBV25-1,NA,TGTGCCAGCAGTGAATCCTTTTCCGGGACAGGGGGTAGGACTGAAGCTTTCTTT,CASSESFSGTGGRTEAFF
NA,TRBJ2-3,TRBV5-1,once,TGCGCCAGCAGCTACAGCGGAAGGAGCACAGATACGCAGTATTTT,CASSYSGRSTDTQYF
NA,TRBJ2-7,TRBV2,NA,TGTGCCAGCAGCAAAACAGGGAGTAACGAGCAGTACTTC,CASSKTGSNEQYF
NA,TRBJ2-3,TRBV7-6,few,TGTGCCAGCAGCTTATCCAGTTACAGCCCTAGCACAGATACGCAGTATTTT,CASSLSSYSPSTDTQYF
NA,TRBJ2-7,TRBV28,once,TGTGCCAGCAGTCCAGGGGTCTCCTACGAGCAGTACTTC,CASSPGVSYEQYF
NA,TRBJ2-1,TRBV10-3,few,TGTGCCATCAGTGAGTACGAGACAAACAATGAGCAGTTCTTC,CAISEYETNNEQFF
NA,TRBJ2-7,TRBV30,few,TGTGCCTCCTCCAGGCTAGCGCAAACCGGCGAGCAGTACTTC,CASSRLAQTGEQYF
TRBD1,TRBJ1-6,TRBV7-9,NA,TGTTCCAGCAGCTTGGTTTCAGGGACAGGGGATTCACCCCTCCACTTT,CSSSLVSGTGDSPLHF
NA,TRBJ1-2,TRBV7-8,NA,TGTGCCAGCAGCTTAGACGAGGCCAGGGCGACGAATGGCTACACCTTC,CASSLDEARATNGYTF
NA,TRBJ2-3,TRBV10-1,NA,TGCGCCACCTATGAGGGCACAGATACGCAGTATTTT,CATYEGTDTQYF
NA,TRBJ2-3,TRBV7-2,NA,TGTGCCAGCAGCCCTAGAGGGCCGAGGACAGATACGCAGTATTTT,CASSPRGPRTDTQYF
NA,TRBJ2-2,TRBV6-5,NA,TGTGCCAGCAGTCTCCTCGGGGAGCTGTTTTTT,CASSLLGELFF
NA,TRBJ1-2,TRBV28,NA,TGTGCCAGCAGGTCGGGGTCGGGAGGCTACACCTTC,CASRSGSGGYTF
NA,TRBJ2-7,TRBV7-8,NA,TGTGCCAGCAGCTTATCCCACCGGACAGATTCGGGCCTGGGCGAGCAGTACTTC,CASSLSHRTDSGLGEQYF
NA,TRBJ1-1,TRBV9,NA,TGTGCCAGCAGCAAATCAGGGGCTGAAGCTTTCTTT,CASSKSGAEAFF
NA,TRBJ2-2,TRBV5-1,NA,TGCGCCAGCAGCTTCGGGGGGCTAGGCACCGGGGAGCTGTTTTTT,CASSFGGLGTGELFF
TRBD1,TRBJ1-1,TRBV30,once,TGTGCCCAAGCAGGGGGGACTGAAGCTTTCTTT,CAQAGGTEAFF
NA,TRBJ2-7,TRBV2,NA,TGTGCCAGCAGTCACCGGGACATTAGGACTTACGAGCAGTACTTC,CASSHRDIRTYEQYF
NA,TRBJ1-1,TRBV7-2,NA,TGTGCCAGCAGCTTACAGACGGGTGAAGCTTTCTTT,CASSLQTGEAFF
NA,TRBJ1-1,TRBV4-3,NA,TGCGCCAGCAGCCAAGTTCATAACACTGAAGCTTTCTTT,CASSQVHNTEAFF
NA,TRBJ1-6,TRBV9,few,TGTGCCAGCAGCGTAGCACAGGGACATACCTATAATTCACCCCTCCACTTT,CASSVAQGHTYNSPLHF
NA,TRBJ1-1,TRBV19,once,TGTGCCAGTAGAGGAGATCCTAGGGGGAACACTGAAGCTTTCTTT,CASRGDPRGNTEAFF
TRBD2,TRBJ2-3,TRBV10-3,once,TGTGCCATCAGTGTTTCGGCGGGGGGCGCAGTGGATACGCAGTATTTT,CAISVSAGGAVDTQYF
NA,TRBJ1-2,TRBV18,few,TGTGCCAGCTCACTTGACGGAGAATATGGCTACACCTTC,CASSLDGEYGYTF
TRBD2,TRBJ2-1,TRBV11-2,NA,TGTGCCAGCAGCCCAGAGGTTAGCGGGGGGGCCTGGGAGCAGTTCTTC,CASSPEVSGGAWEQFF
TRBD2,TRBJ2-5,TRBV5-1,NA,TGCGCCAGCAGCTTGGCTCCAGCGGGGGCGGAGACCCAGTACTTC,CASSLAPAGAETQYF
NA,TRBJ2-7,TRBV13,NA,TGTGCCAGCAGCAGACGGGGGTATGGACGTTACGAGCAGTACTTC,CASSRRGYGRYEQYF